This T cell receptor (beta chain) was profiled in a study of response to subunit inactivated influenza vaccine. Broader study findings: Authors suggested seasonal influenza vaccinations each recruit few new T cells.

Germline V gives CDR1 SSHAT, CDR2 FNYEAQ (reference sequence). The CDR3 runs 14 residues. Each CDR3 protein is one row after TCRdb ran MiXCR on the RT-PCR reads. Altogether 540,000 or so distinct CDR3 sequences are present, over 10% being singletons, with the ten largest covering approximately 14%. The table lists this clonotype with a few counts. Its antigen is not known. One end of the junction fails to match germline, which may point to a read error. This chain connects TRBV7-7 to TRBJ1-5, with 7 bases lining up with TRBD1. Material: PBMCs from blood, obtained roughly 46 days after vaccination. The receptor's source is a man over 45 who received an inactivated influenza vaccine. CDR3 nucleotide sequence: TGTGCTAGCAGCGCTACAGGGGTCAATCAGCCCCAGCATTTT. Its translation: CASSATGVNQPQHF.